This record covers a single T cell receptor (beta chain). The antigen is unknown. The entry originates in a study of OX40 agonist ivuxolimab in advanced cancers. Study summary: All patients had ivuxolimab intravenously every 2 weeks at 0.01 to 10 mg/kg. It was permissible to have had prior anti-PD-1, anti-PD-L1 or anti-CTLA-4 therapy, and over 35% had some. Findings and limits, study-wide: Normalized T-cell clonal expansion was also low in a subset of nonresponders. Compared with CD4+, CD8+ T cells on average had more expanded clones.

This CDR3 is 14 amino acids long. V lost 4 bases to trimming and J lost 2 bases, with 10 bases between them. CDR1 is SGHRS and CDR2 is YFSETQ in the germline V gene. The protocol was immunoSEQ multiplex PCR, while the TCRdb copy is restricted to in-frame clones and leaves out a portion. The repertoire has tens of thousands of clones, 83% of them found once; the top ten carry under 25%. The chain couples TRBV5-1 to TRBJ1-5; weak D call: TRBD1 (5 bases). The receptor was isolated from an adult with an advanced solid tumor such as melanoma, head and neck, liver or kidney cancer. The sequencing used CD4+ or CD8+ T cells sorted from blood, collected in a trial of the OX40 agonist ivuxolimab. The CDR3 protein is CASSPGSGNQPQHF. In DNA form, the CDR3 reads TGCGCCAGCAGCCCAGGGTCGGGCAATCAGCCCCAGCATTTT.